A selection of T cell receptor beta chains follows, all from one sample in a study of T cell responses to AZD1222 COVID-19 vaccine. Here immunoSEQ multiplex PCR was the method, and the copy in TCRdb shows in-frame clones only, minus some. The sample has fewer than 120,000 clones; less than 90% are singletons. Sequencing used peripheral blood, obtained on day 0 of AZD1222 vaccination. Receptors originate from an adult in good health. Both conserved end residues are part of each CDR3. Fields, in order: J gene, D gene, V gene, clone size, CDR3 DNA, CDR3 protein. The D gene is left open where the match is weak. Clone size is given for some rows only: seen once, a few or many times, or a class if the clone is expanded.

j_gene: TRBJ2-7
d_gene: NA
v_gene: TRBV7-8
abundance: NA
CDR3nt: TGTGCCAGCAGCTTGGCCAGTTCGGTCTCCTACGAGCAGTACTTC
CDR3aa: CASSLASSVSYEQYF

j_gene: TRBJ2-2
d_gene: TRBD1
v_gene: TRBV4-1
abundance: NA
CDR3nt: TGCGCCAGCGGTACAGGGGTAAGGACCGGGGAGCTGTTTTTT
CDR3aa: CASGTGVRTGELFF

j_gene: TRBJ2-3
d_gene: TRBD2
v_gene: TRBV6-4
abundance: few
CDR3nt: TGTGCCAGCAGTGACTCGACTAGCGGGGGGGATACGCAGTATTTT
CDR3aa: CASSDSTSGGDTQYF

j_gene: TRBJ1-1
d_gene: NA
v_gene: TRBV6-5
abundance: NA
CDR3nt: TGTGCCAGCAGGCTCTGGGAGAACACTGAAGCTTTCTTT
CDR3aa: CASRLWENTEAFF

j_gene: TRBJ1-3
d_gene: NA
v_gene: TRBV14
abundance: NA
CDR3nt: TGTGCCAGCAGCCCGGGACTTCCTCCGGGAAACACCATATATTTT
CDR3aa: CASSPGLPPGNTIYF

j_gene: TRBJ2-1
d_gene: NA
v_gene: TRBV9
abundance: once
CDR3nt: TGTGCCAGCAGCGTCGGTCAGGACTCCTACAATGAGCAGTTCTTC
CDR3aa: CASSVGQDSYNEQFF

j_gene: TRBJ1-1
d_gene: NA
v_gene: TRBV5-1
abundance: NA
CDR3nt: TGCGCCAGCAGGCCTCCAACGAGGGGCACTGAAGCTTTCTTT
CDR3aa: CASRPPTRGTEAFF

j_gene: TRBJ1-1
d_gene: NA
v_gene: TRBV19
abundance: NA
CDR3nt: TGTGCCAGTATATGGAGTGCAGGGGTCATGACTGAAGCTTTCTTT
CDR3aa: CASIWSAGVMTEAFF

j_gene: TRBJ2-1
d_gene: TRBD2
v_gene: TRBV5-6
abundance: NA
CDR3nt: TGTGCCAGCAGCTTGCAGGGAAGGAAGCCAGCGGGGTATAATGAGCAGTTCTTC
CDR3aa: CASSLQGRKPAGYNEQFF

j_gene: TRBJ1-2
d_gene: NA
v_gene: TRBV2
abundance: once
CDR3nt: TGTGCCAGCAGTGAAAGGGACTATGGCTACACCTTC
CDR3aa: CASSERDYGYTF

j_gene: TRBJ2-1
d_gene: NA
v_gene: TRBV12-3/TRBV12-4
abundance: NA
CDR3nt: TGTGCCAGCAGTTTACACGCGGGGAATGAGCAGTTCTTC
CDR3aa: CASSLHAGNEQFF

j_gene: TRBJ1-3
d_gene: NA
v_gene: TRBV18
abundance: NA
CDR3nt: TGTGCCAGCTCACCACGACAGGCTGGGGTCTCTGGAAACACCATATATTTT
CDR3aa: CASSPRQAGVSGNTIYF

j_gene: TRBJ1-5
d_gene: NA
v_gene: TRBV7-9
abundance: NA
CDR3nt: TGTGCCAGCAGCTCAGAGTGGAGGTCGGGACCTCAGCCCCAGCATTTT
CDR3aa: CASSSEWRSGPQPQHF

j_gene: TRBJ1-3
d_gene: NA
v_gene: TRBV30
abundance: NA
CDR3nt: TGTGCCTGGAGTGTAACAGGGCCTGGAAACACCATATATTTT
CDR3aa: CAWSVTGPGNTIYF

j_gene: TRBJ1-3
d_gene: NA
v_gene: TRBV18
abundance: NA
CDR3nt: TGTGCCAGCTCACCGGGGACATCTGGAAACACCATATATTTT
CDR3aa: CASSPGTSGNTIYF

j_gene: TRBJ1-1
d_gene: NA
v_gene: TRBV6-5
abundance: NA
CDR3nt: TGTGCCAGCCTTGATGGATCCCCGTGGTGGGCAGAAGCTTTCTTT
CDR3aa: CASLDGSPWWAEAFF

j_gene: TRBJ2-5
d_gene: TRBD2
v_gene: TRBV5-1
abundance: NA
CDR3nt: TGCGCCAGCAGCTTGGGACTAGCGGGCGTCCGATTCCAAGAGACCCAGTACTTC
CDR3aa: CASSLGLAGVRFQETQYF

j_gene: TRBJ2-3
d_gene: TRBD1
v_gene: TRBV19
abundance: NA
CDR3nt: TGTGCCAGTAGTACTCGACAGGGAGATACGCAGTATTTT
CDR3aa: CASSTRQGDTQYF

j_gene: TRBJ2-7
d_gene: NA
v_gene: TRBV7-2
abundance: NA
CDR3nt: TGTGCCAGCAGCTTAGCCCCGGGTTATATCTACGAGCAGTACTTC
CDR3aa: CASSLAPGYIYEQYF

j_gene: TRBJ1-1
d_gene: NA
v_gene: TRBV27
abundance: NA
CDR3nt: TGTGCCAGCAGTGCCCCCCTGTTAACTGAAGCTTTCTTT
CDR3aa: CASSAPLLTEAFF

j_gene: TRBJ1-1
d_gene: NA
v_gene: TRBV2
abundance: NA
CDR3nt: TGTGCCAGCAGAGAAAACACTGAAGCTTTCTTT
CDR3aa: CASRENTEAFF

j_gene: TRBJ2-7
d_gene: NA
v_gene: TRBV29-1
abundance: NA
CDR3nt: TGCAGCGTCACTGAGCAGGGGATCGAGCAGTACTTC
CDR3aa: CSVTEQGIEQYF

j_gene: TRBJ2-3
d_gene: TRBD1
v_gene: TRBV6-5
abundance: NA
CDR3nt: TGTGCCAGCACCCGGACAGGGGTGGGAGATACGCAGTATTTT
CDR3aa: CASTRTGVGDTQYF

j_gene: TRBJ1-4
d_gene: NA
v_gene: TRBV7-6
abundance: few
CDR3nt: TGTGCCAGCAGCTTAGCGACCCTCACAACTAATGAAAAACTGTTTTTT
CDR3aa: CASSLATLTTNEKLFF

j_gene: TRBJ1-2
d_gene: NA
v_gene: TRBV19
abundance: many
CDR3nt: TGTGCCAGTAGTACGGACGCCAGCTTCTATGGCTACACCTTC
CDR3aa: CASSTDASFYGYTF

j_gene: TRBJ1-2
d_gene: NA
v_gene: TRBV25-1
abundance: NA
CDR3nt: TGTGCCAGCAGTGAGACACTGGACGGTTATGGCTACACCTTC
CDR3aa: CASSETLDGYGYTF

j_gene: TRBJ1-5
d_gene: NA
v_gene: TRBV6-6
abundance: NA
CDR3nt: TGTGCCAGCAGTTACTCAGGGGGGATTGGTCAGCCCCAGCATTTT
CDR3aa: CASSYSGGIGQPQHF

j_gene: TRBJ1-2
d_gene: NA
v_gene: TRBV6-5
abundance: NA
CDR3nt: TGTGCCAGCCGTATGGAAGGCTATGGCTACACCTTC
CDR3aa: CASRMEGYGYTF

j_gene: TRBJ1-3
d_gene: TRBD1
v_gene: TRBV5-1
abundance: NA
CDR3nt: TGCGCCAGCAGCATTTCAGGGGGCGCAGCTGGAAACACCATATATTTT
CDR3aa: CASSISGGAAGNTIYF

j_gene: TRBJ2-3
d_gene: NA
v_gene: TRBV7-8
abundance: NA
CDR3nt: TGTGCCAGCAGCAAGGACGGGCGGAGCACAGATACGCAGTATTTT
CDR3aa: CASSKDGRSTDTQYF

j_gene: TRBJ1-1
d_gene: NA
v_gene: TRBV9
abundance: NA
CDR3nt: TGTGCCAGCAGCGTAGCCCCTCAGACTCTAGCTTTCTTT
CDR3aa: CASSVAPQTLAFF

j_gene: TRBJ1-5
d_gene: NA
v_gene: TRBV2
abundance: NA
CDR3nt: TGTGCCAGCAGTCGCGAGCAGCCGGATCTCGGACAGCCCCAGCATTTT
CDR3aa: CASSREQPDLGQPQHF

j_gene: TRBJ2-1
d_gene: TRBD1
v_gene: TRBV6-5
abundance: once
CDR3nt: TGTGCCAGCAGTCAACGGACAGGGATTTACAATGAGCAGTTCTTC
CDR3aa: CASSQRTGIYNEQFF

j_gene: TRBJ1-2
d_gene: TRBD1
v_gene: TRBV30
abundance: NA
CDR3nt: TGTGCCTGCACTTGGGACAGCCCATTCTATGGCTACACCTTC
CDR3aa: CACTWDSPFYGYTF

j_gene: TRBJ1-4
d_gene: NA
v_gene: TRBV15
abundance: NA
CDR3nt: TGTGCCACGAGAGGGGAGATGGCTAATGAAAAACTGTTTTTT
CDR3aa: CATRGEMANEKLFF

j_gene: TRBJ2-5
d_gene: NA
v_gene: TRBV2
abundance: NA
CDR3nt: TGTGCCAGCAGCTGGACAGCAGTCGGTGAGACCCAGTACTTC
CDR3aa: CASSWTAVGETQYF